The 6 T cell receptor beta chains below were found in one sample sequenced in a study of metastatic and nonmetastatic thyroid tumors. Nobody among the patients had been given any treatment before thyroid surgery. Using MiXCR, TCRdb reanalyzed the PCR reads. The sample includes some 15,000 clones, 20% to 30% of them seen just once. Material for sequencing was tumor tissue. The receptor set was obtained from a female donor with papillary thyroid cancer or a benign thyroid nodule (not recorded which). Some clones in this sample may be carry-over from other donors' samples.

In its sample, this clone ranks as medium-sized. V usage is TRBV24-1 and J usage is TRBJ1-2; maybe TRBD1 (6 bases). The CDR3 spans 15 residues. Germline V gene sequence: CDR1 KGHDR, CDR2 SFDVKD. Deletions cut 4 bases from V and 6 bases from J, with 17 bases between. The CDR3, as DNA: TGTGCCACCAGTGAGACTACCGGGACATGGCATGGCTACACCTTC. It yields the protein CATSETTGTWHGYTF.

This rearrangement joins TRBV20-1 to TRBJ2-7; either TRBD1 or TRBD2 may supply D (5 bases each). The germline V and J ends were trimmed by 6 bases and 0 bases, with 12 bases remaining between them. Germline V gene data show CDR1 as DFQATT and CDR2 as SNEGSKA (reference sequence). This CDR3 comprises 13 residues. CDR3: CSAWDVYSYEQYF. In DNA, the CDR3 is TGCAGTGCGTGGGACGTCTACTCCTACGAGCAGTACTTC.

By share, this clone counts as medium-sized. This chain links TRBV3-1 with TRBJ2-5; 8 bases match TRBD2. The CDR3 runs 16 residues. Trimming cost V 1 base and J 5 bases; bases outside gene matches: 9. The germline gives CDR1 LGHDT, CDR2 YNNKEL (reference sequence). Here the CDR3 reads CASSQGSGTGGETQYF. The CDR3 nucleotides are TGTGCCAGCAGCCAAGGTAGCGGGACGGGTGGGGAGACCCAGTACTTC.

The V and J genes are TRBV11-2 and TRBJ2-7; no firm D call. The CDR3 extends over 14 amino acids. Looked up from germline, CDR1 is SGHAT and CDR2 is FQNNGV. V gave up 1 base and J gave up 2 bases, with 9 bases separating them. This CDR3 reads CASSLVSGTYEQYF. The CDR3, as DNA: TGTGCCAGCAGCTTAGTATCAGGAACCTACGAGCAGTACTTC. Combining the CDR3 with reference TRBV11-2 and TRBJ2-7 gives the whole variable domain EAGVAQSPRYKIIEKRQSVAFWCNPISGHATLYWYQQILGQGPKLLIQFQNNGVVDDSQLPKDRFSAERLKGVDSTLKIQPAKLEDSAVYLCASSLVSGTYEQYFGPGTRLTVT.

This chain links TRBV12-3 or TRBV12-4 with TRBJ1-1; D gene ambiguous. The germline V and J ends were trimmed by 2 bases and 5 bases, with 12 bases remaining between them. CDR3 size: 14 residues. In DNA form, the CDR3 reads TGTGCCAGCAGTTTACTAGGGAGAGGGACTGAAGCTTTCTTT. Translating gives CASSLLGRGTEAFF.

The genes are TRBV20-1 and TRBJ1-6; a weak D match, TRBD1 (5 bases). CDR1 is DFQATT, CDR2 SNEGSKA, per germline (reference sequence). Trimming cost V 3 bases and J 3 bases, with 21 bases left between them. The CDR3 is 18 residues long. As DNA, the CDR3 is TGCAGTGCTAGGACCTTCGACAGTCCGGGGGACTATAATTCACCCCTCCACTTT. Translated, it gives CSARTFDSPGDYNSPLHF.